The clone carrying this T cell receptor (beta chain) occurred many times. Its target is unknown. Because the library targeted alpha chains, this beta chain is an off-target read whose size means little. CDR1 is SNHLY and CDR2 is FYNNEI in the germline V gene. CDR3 length equals 13 residues. V was shortened by 10 bases and J by 9 bases, with 16 bases between the two germline ends. One entry per CDR3 protein results from TCRdb running MiXCR on the 5' RACE reads. This sample has over 10,000 distinct CDR3 sequences; approximately 5.6% occur once, and the top ten carry roughly 10%. The sample belongs to a study of spatial heterogeneity in lung cancer. Overall study findings and caveats: Tumor mutation counts were tracked by expanded intratumoral alpha and beta TCR counts.

Time point of the sample: sample taken at primary tumor resection. The source is a female donor with early-stage non-small cell lung cancer. Sample: lung tumor tissue, taken at surgery. The chain is built from TRBV2 and TRBJ1-6; D might be TRBD1 (5 bases). CDR3 amino acids: CAKSALGGSPLHF. The CDR3 DNA is TGTGCCAAGAGTGCCTTGGGGGGTTCACCCCTCCACTTT.